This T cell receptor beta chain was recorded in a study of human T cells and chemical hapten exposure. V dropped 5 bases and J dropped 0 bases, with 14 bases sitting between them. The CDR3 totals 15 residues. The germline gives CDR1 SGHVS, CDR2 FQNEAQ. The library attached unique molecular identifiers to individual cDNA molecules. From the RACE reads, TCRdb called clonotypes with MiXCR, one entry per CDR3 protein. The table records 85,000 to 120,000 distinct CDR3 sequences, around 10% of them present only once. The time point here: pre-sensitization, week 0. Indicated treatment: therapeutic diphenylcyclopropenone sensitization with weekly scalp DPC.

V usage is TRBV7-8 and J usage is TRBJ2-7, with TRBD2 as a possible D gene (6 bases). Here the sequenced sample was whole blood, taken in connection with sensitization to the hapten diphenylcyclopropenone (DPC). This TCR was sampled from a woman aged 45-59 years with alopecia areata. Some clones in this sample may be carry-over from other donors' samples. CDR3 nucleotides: TGTGCCAGCAGCCTTGGGACTTTCAGCTCCTACGAGCAGTACTTC. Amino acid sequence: CASSLGTFSSYEQYF.